The rows below give T cell receptor beta chains drawn from one sample of a study of T cells in Graves' hyperthyroidism and ophthalmopathy. TCRdb recomputed calls from the multiplex PCR reads with MiXCR, one row per CDR3 protein. The table lists 85,000 to 110,000 distinct CDR3 sequences, 40% to 50% of them singletons. The sequenced material came from blood. The receptor source for this set is a middle-aged man with Graves' hyperthyroidism. CDR3s include the opening cysteine and the closing phenylalanine or tryptophan.

TRBJ2-3 | TRBV6-5 | CASRMDSTDTQYF
TRBJ2-7 | TRBV20-1 | CSAGSFGYEQYF
TRBJ2-5 | TRBV20-1 | CSARETGLATQYF
TRBJ2-7 | TRBV7-3 | CASSSGGTGVEQYF
TRBJ1-1 | TRBV20-1 | CSALRTGLGTEAFF
TRBJ1-5 | TRBV29-1 | CSVGQSNQPQHF
TRBJ2-7 | TRBV7-8 | CASSLRTGTEQYF
TRBJ1-6 | TRBV2 | CASSFGAPLHF
TRBJ1-5 | TRBV7-8 | CASSAQSGTRNQPQHF
TRBJ2-7 | TRBV25-1 | CASSAGTGVHEQYF
TRBJ2-5 | TRBV20-1 | CSADRGQETQYF
TRBJ2-5 | TRBV20-1 | CSARDLLLAGGGETQYF
TRBJ2-1 | TRBV20-1 | CSALRRPDPYSYNEQFF
TRBJ2-1 | TRBV7-2 | CASSQVLIGRAKNNEQFF
TRBJ1-2 | TRBV6-1 | CASSGWDYHGYTF
TRBJ1-2 | TRBV7-2 | CASSLVGGGASGCTF